The 31 T cell receptor beta chains below all came from one sample that was sequenced in a study of blood T cells in healthy people across ages. A second PCR, run for roughly 7 to 11 cycles, used a sample-barcoded 5' primer plus a J-beta primer mix. TCRdb reprocessed the 5' RACE reads with MiXCR, giving one entry per CDR3 protein. In the table there are roughly 1,300,000 distinct CDR3 sequences, approximately 63% of which are singletons. The specimen sequenced was blood. These receptors came from a man in his late teens or twenties in good health.

This chain joins TRBV18 and TRBJ2-1; 13 bases map to TRBD2. Germline V gene lookup returns CDR1 KGHSH and CDR2 LQKENI. The V and J ends lost 4 bases and 2 bases, in that order; junction bases with no gene match: 8. The CDR3 length is 18 residues. CDR3 in amino acids: CASSRGLAGDQPYNEQFF. For the CDR3, the DNA is TGTGCCAGCTCACGAGGACTAGCGGGAGATCAACCCTACAATGAGCAGTTCTTC.

The count of this clonotype is one. CDR3 nucleotides: TGTGCCAGCTCCCGATGGGGGAACCGAGAGACCCAGTACTTC. It is translated as CASSRWGNRETQYF. The chain combines TRBV6-5 with TRBJ2-5; tentatively, D is TRBD1 or TRBD2 (5 bases each). V dropped 8 bases and J dropped 4 bases, with 17 bases sitting between them. CDR3 length: 14 amino acids. The germline V gene encodes CDR1 MNHEY and CDR2 SVGAGI.

Turning to this clonotype: A junction end diverges from the germline sequence, so it may reflect a read error. The chain combines TRBV29-1 with TRBJ2-1; maybe TRBD1 (6 bases). This CDR3 is 15 amino acids long. Germline CDR1 reads SQVTM; CDR2 reads ANQGSEA. Written as DNA, the CDR3 is TGCAGCGTTGAAGGGACAGAGAGCTCCTACAATGGGCAGTTCTTC. It codes for CSVEGTESSYNGQFF.

The DNA for the CDR3 is TGTGCCAGCAGTGAAACCGGGACAGGGAACGAGCAGTACTTC. The encoded protein is CASSETGTGNEQYF. The chain has TRBV25-1 and TRBJ2-7; TRBD1 matches 9 bases. The V gene's germline CDR1 is MGHDK and CDR2 SYGVNS. The CDR3 is 14 residues long. The ends lost 2 bases at V and 5 bases at J; junction bases unmatched: 4.

A single count supports this clonotype. The chain combines TRBV2 with TRBJ2-1; 7 bases line up with TRBD1. The CDR3 consists of 16 residues. V was pared by 3 bases and J by 4 bases, with 9 bases of the junction left unmatched. Looked up from germline, CDR1 is SNHLY and CDR2 is FYNNEI. CDR3 loop: CASSEVWDRPYNEQFF. For the CDR3, the DNA is TGTGCCAGCAGTGAGGTGTGGGACAGACCTTACAATGAGCAGTTCTTC.

V gene TRBV20-1 combines with J gene TRBJ2-7; TRBD2 agrees at 13 bases. The DNA end is more similar to TRBJ2-1, so the J call may be wrong. CDR1 DFQATT and CDR2 SNEGSKA come from the germline V gene (reference sequence). This CDR3 has 15 residues. CDR3 loop: CSAIGLAGAWGEQFF. As DNA, the CDR3 is TGCAGTGCTATCGGACTAGCGGGGGCTTGGGGGGAGCAGTTCTTC.

CDR3: CASRPPGLSYGYTF. The CDR3 DNA reads as TGTGCCAGCAGACCTCCCGGACTCAGCTATGGCTACACCTTC. The chain joins TRBV12-3 or TRBV12-4 to TRBJ1-2; D unclear. V lost 6 bases, J lost 4 bases, and 15 bases lay in between. This CDR3 contains 14 residues.

This sequence joins TRBV5-6 and TRBJ2-2; 7 nucleotides align to TRBD2. Trimming removed 1 base from V and 4 bases from J; junction bases left unmatched: 7. The CDR3 extends over 16 amino acids. The V gene's germline CDR1 is SGHDT and CDR2 YYEEEE. The CDR3 spells CASSLYDGGTTGELFF. CDR3 nucleotide sequence: TGTGCCAGCAGCTTGTATGACGGGGGGACCACCGGGGAGCTGTTTTTT.

The rearrangement joins TRBV10-3 to TRBJ2-3; a possible D gene is TRBD1 (5 bases). The CDR3 contains 15 residues. Germline CDR1 and CDR2: ENHRY and SYGVKD. Deletions cut 5 bases from V and 0 bases from J, with 12 bases between. CDR3 DNA: TGTGCCATCAGTCCCGACAGACCTAGCACAGATACGCAGTATTTT. Its protein is CAISPDRPSTDTQYF.

This clonotype was detected a few times. The V gene is TRBV24-1, the J gene TRBJ2-2; 9 bases agree with TRBD2. Germline CDR1 and CDR2: KGHDR and SFDVKD. The CDR3 is made up of 19 amino acids. With V trimmed by 2 bases and J by 0 bases, 9 bases remained unmatched. The CDR3 DNA sequence: TGTGCCACCAGTGATTCTGCTCTAGCGGGAACCGCGAACACCGGGGAGCTGTTTTTT. Translation: CATSDSALAGTANTGELFF.

In this sample, this clonotype turned up a few times. V and J are TRBV29-1 and TRBJ2-1; D uncertain. The CDR3 has 10 residues. Per germline, CDR1 SQVTM and CDR2 ANQGSEA. V was cut by 5 bases and J by 8 bases, with 7 bases left in between. CDR3 residues: CSVRWDEQFF. Written as DNA, the CDR3 is TGCAGCGTTCGGTGGGATGAGCAGTTCTTC.

This clonotype was picked up a small number of times. V gene TRBV20-1 combines with J gene TRBJ2-1; 10 bases match TRBD2. V dropped 4 bases and J dropped 5; count of bases not matched to a gene: 2. Per germline, CDR1 DFQATT and CDR2 SNEGSKA (reference sequence). This CDR3 region has 13 residues. In nucleotides, the CDR3 is TGCAGTGCTACGGGACTAGCGCACAATGAGCAGTTCTTC. Residues: CSATGLAHNEQFF.

The chain employs TRBV27 and TRBJ2-7, with D tentatively TRBD2 (5 bases). V shed 6 bases and J shed 6 bases, with 21 bases lying between them. CDR3 length: 15 residues. In germline, CDR1 is MNHEY, CDR2 SMNVEV (reference sequence). The CDR3 sequence: CASRPAEGPTTEQYF. CDR3 coding DNA: TGTGCCAGCAGACCCGCTGAGGGCCCCACCACCGAGCAGTACTTC.

The chain links TRBV5-1 to TRBJ1-2; 7 positions agree with TRBD1. The V and J ends lost 2 bases and 8 bases, in that order; junction bases with no gene match: 6. The CDR3 sequence is 13 residues long. In germline, CDR1 is SGHRS, CDR2 YFSETQ. CDR3 sequence: CASSFETGPGYTF. CDR3 bases: TGCGCCAGCAGCTTTGAGACAGGGCCCGGCTACACCTTC.

The chain combines TRBV18 with TRBJ1-2, with D perhaps TRBD1 (5 bases). Trimming removed 4 bases at V and 5 bases at J, with 14 bases between. The length of the CDR3 is 14 residues. CDR1 is KGHSH, CDR2 LQKENI, per germline. CDR3 protein: CASSRGDSQYGYTF. In DNA, the CDR3 is TGTGCCAGCTCACGAGGAGACAGCCAGTATGGCTACACCTTC.

This chain links TRBV12-3 or TRBV12-4 with TRBJ2-2; 9 bases line up with TRBD2. CDR3 length: 16 residues. Trimming took 4 bases from V and 3 from J; bases not matched to a gene: 6. The CDR3 DNA sequence: TGTGCCAGCAGTTCGACTAGCGGACTATACACCGGGGAGCTGTTTTTT. Amino acid sequence: CASSSTSGLYTGELFF.

The rearrangement uses TRBV3-1 and TRBJ2-5; D gene unclear. CDR1 is LGHDT and CDR2 is YNNKEL in the germline V gene (reference sequence). The CDR3 is 15 amino acids. V was trimmed by 2 bases and J by 2 bases, leaving 12 bases between them. The CDR3 bases are TGTGCCAGCAGCCAAAATAGGATCCCTCAAGAGACCCAGTACTTC. It yields the protein CASSQNRIPQETQYF.

The chain links TRBV10-3 to TRBJ2-3; no reliable D call. This CDR3 has 13 amino acids. Between the trimmed V and J ends, which lost 2 bases and 2 bases, there was a span of 5 bases. The V gene's germline CDR1 is ENHRY and CDR2 SYGVKD. CDR3 nucleotides: TGTGCCATCAGTGAGCTCTACACAGATACGCAGTATTTT. Its protein product is CAISELYTDTQYF.

The chain has TRBV6-5 and TRBJ2-5, with D possibly TRBD2 on 6 matching bases. TRBJ2-7 matches the DNA end more closely, so the J call is doubtful. The CDR3 has 14 residues. From germline, CDR1 is MNHEY and CDR2 SVGAGI. The CDR3 reads CASSYDRGGSEQYF. The CDR3 DNA reads as TGTGCCAGCAGTTACGATAGGGGAGGATCCGAGCAGTACTTC.

The genes are TRBV15 and TRBJ1-5, with D unclear. The V and J ends lost 4 bases and 9 bases respectively, with 10 bases between them. The CDR3 is 12 amino acids. Germline V CDR1 and CDR2: LNHNV, YYDKDF (reference sequence). The CDR3 DNA follows: TGTGCCACCAGCACCGTAGGAGGGCCCCAGCATTTT. It encodes CATSTVGGPQHF. The full variable domain, with the rest looked up from reference TRBV15 and TRBJ1-5, is DAMVIQNPRYQVTQFGKPVTLSCSQTLNHNVMYWYQQKSSQAPKLLFHYYDKDFNNEADTPDNFQSRRPNTSFCFLDIRSPGLGDTAMYLCATSTVGGPQHFGDGTRLSIL.

The chain links TRBV3-1 to TRBJ2-3, with 13 bases aligning to TRBD2. Looked up from germline, CDR1 is LGHDT and CDR2 is YNNKEL (reference sequence). This CDR3 region has 16 residues. The J segment lost 0 bases and the V segment lost 5 bases, leaving 2 bases of the junction unmatched. The CDR3 bases are TGTGCCAGCAGCGGGACTAGCGGGGCGAGCACAGATACGCAGTATTTT. Translated: CASSGTSGASTDTQYF.

The chain carries TRBV4-1 and TRBJ2-1; a possible D gene is TRBD2 (7 bases). Per germline, CDR1 MGHRA and CDR2 YSYEKL. The length of the CDR3 is 13 residues. V dropped 4 bases and J dropped 6 bases, with 10 bases sitting between them. CDR3 protein: CASSPGGANEQFF. In nucleotides, the CDR3 is TGCGCCAGCAGCCCGGGGGGCGCCAATGAGCAGTTCTTC.

The chain employs TRBV2 and TRBJ2-3; D is perhaps TRBD1 (5 bases). The germline V gene encodes CDR1 SNHLY and CDR2 FYNNEI. The CDR3 contains 14 residues. V gave up 6 bases and J gave up 2 bases, with 12 bases separating them. CDR3 loop: CASRFDSYTDTQYF. CDR3 bases: TGTGCCAGCAGATTCGACAGTTACACAGATACGCAGTATTTT.

J is TRBJ2-5 and V is TRBV20-1; D is unresolved. The CDR3 runs to 14 residues. Germline lookup yields CDR1 DFQATT and CDR2 SNEGSKA (reference sequence). V was trimmed by 0 bases and J by 2 bases, leaving 10 bases between them. CDR3 sequence reads: CSARDSRKQETQYF. The CDR3 coding sequence is TGCAGTGCTAGAGATTCCCGAAAACAAGAGACCCAGTACTTC.

This rearrangement joins TRBV5-5 to TRBJ2-7; D call uncertain. V was shortened by 7 bases and J by 0 bases, with 8 bases between the two germline ends. This CDR3 has 12 amino acids. Germline V lookup: CDR1 SGHKS, CDR2 YYEKEE (reference sequence). The DNA of the CDR3 is TGTGCCAGCCTCGAGAGCTCCTACGAGCAGTACTTC. Translation: CASLESSYEQYF.

The CDR3 DNA reads TGTGCCAGTTCAATGGCCGGGGAGCTGTTTTTT. Encoded protein: CASSMAGELFF. This rearrangement joins TRBV9 to TRBJ2-2; D gene uncertain. V dropped 8 bases and J dropped 6 bases, with 8 bases sitting between them. This CDR3 is built from 11 residues. CDR1 is SGDLS, CDR2 YYNGEE, per germline. The entire variable domain, with the rest obtained from reference TRBV9 and TRBJ2-2, is as follows: DSGVTQTPKHLITATGQRVTLRCSPRSGDLSVYWYQQSLDQGLQFLIQYYNGEERAKGNILERFSAQQFPDLHSELNLSSLELGDSALYFCASSMAGELFFGEGSRLTVL.

Turning to this clonotype: A junction boundary mismatches the germline segment, possibly from a read error. The V call is TRBV7-9, the J call TRBJ2-5; 13 bases map to TRBD2. Germline loops: CDR1 SEHNR, CDR2 FQNEAQ (reference sequence). CDR3 length: 18 residues. CDR3 nucleotides: TGTGTCAGCAGCTTGAGGACTAGCGGGAGAGACCACCAAGAGACCCAGTACTTC. Translating gives CVSSLRTSGRDHQETQYF.

V usage is TRBV7-9 and J usage is TRBJ2-1; 7 bases map to TRBD2. V shed 5 bases and J 2 bases; nucleotides not matched to a gene: 6. Germline CDR1 reads SEHNR; CDR2 reads FQNEAQ (reference sequence). The CDR3 is 15 amino acids. The CDR3: CASSLQSGTYNEQFF. CDR3 coding DNA: TGTGCCAGCAGCCTCCAGAGCGGGACCTACAATGAGCAGTTCTTC. Full variable domain (missing parts from reference TRBV7-9 and TRBJ2-1): DTGVSQNPRHKITKRGQNVTFRCDPISEHNRLYWYRQTLGQGPEFLTYFQNEAQLEKSRLLSDRFSAERPKGSFSTLEIQRTEQGDSAMYLCASSLQSGTYNEQFFGPGTRLTVL.

The chain has TRBV7-9 and TRBJ2-3, with a weak D call TRBD1 (6 bases). CDR3 length: 16 amino acids. The germline gives CDR1 SEHNR, CDR2 FQNEAQ (reference sequence). V lost 2 bases and J 2 bases, leaving 14 bases between the germline ends. CDR3 DNA: TGTGCCAGCAGCTTACGTTCCCAGGGGACCACAGATACGCAGTATTTT. The encoded protein is CASSLRSQGTTDTQYF.

The table lists this clonotype with a few counts. The chain uses TRBV13 and TRBJ2-1; D is ambiguous. The CDR3 runs 12 residues. Germline V lookup: CDR1 PRHDT, CDR2 FYEKMQ (reference sequence). Trimming removed 5 bases at V and 2 bases at J, with 4 bases between. In DNA, the CDR3 is TGTGCCAGCAGCATGACCTACAATGAGCAGTTCTTC. The encoded protein is CASSMTYNEQFF.

The rearrangement joins TRBV6-4 to TRBJ1-5, with a weak D call TRBD1 (5 bases). V dropped 10 bases and J dropped 6 bases, with 13 bases sitting between them. CDR1 MRHNA and CDR2 SNTAGT come from the germline V gene. This CDR3 has 12 amino acids. The CDR3 is CATRVLGQPQHF. The CDR3 nucleotides are TGTGCCACCAGGGTACTTGGTCAGCCCCAGCATTTT.